A single sample is the source of the 25 T cell receptor beta chains below, sequenced in a study of T cell responses to AZD1222 COVID-19 vaccine. The table came from immunoSEQ multiplex PCR; TCRdb's copy has only in-frame clones and leaves some out. Of about 140,000 clones listed, approximately 90% are singletons. The sample here was peripheral blood, taken 28 days after the second AZD1222 dose. These receptors were taken from an adult who received the AZD1222 COVID-19 vaccine.

The chain links TRBV9 to TRBJ2-5; D might be TRBD1 (6 bases). Trimming removed 1 base at V and 5 bases at J, with 15 bases between. CDR1 and CDR2 (germline): SGDLS, YYNGEE. This CDR3 region has 15 residues. CDR3 loop: CASSVSRAGVETQYF. The DNA of the CDR3 is TGTGCCAGCAGCGTATCTCGGGCAGGGGTGGAGACCCAGTACTTC.

The chain employs TRBV9 and TRBJ1-6; the D is unclear. Germline V gene sequence: CDR1 SGDLS, CDR2 YYNGEE. Trimming took off 0 bases at V and 7 bases at J, with 8 bases between the two ends. The CDR3 loop spans 14 amino acids. CDR3 bases: TGTGCCAGCAGCGTAGATTTGGGAAATTCACCCCTCCACTTT. The encoded protein is CASSVDLGNSPLHF.

The chain couples TRBV7-9 to TRBJ2-1; D may correspond to TRBD1 or TRBD2 (5 bases each). Trimming took off 3 bases at V and 15 bases at J, with 33 bases between the two ends. This CDR3 contains 18 residues. Germline V gene lookup returns CDR1 SEHNR and CDR2 FQNEAQ (reference sequence). CDR3 sequence: CASSFLPPDRVSPWGSFF. The CDR3 DNA is TGTGCCAGCAGCTTCCTTCCGCCGGACCGGGTCTCCCCTTGGGGGTCGTTCTTC.

The V call is TRBV10-3, the J call TRBJ2-1, with 7 bases aligning to TRBD1. CDR3 length: 12 residues. Germline CDR1 is ENHRY and CDR2 is SYGVKD. Trimming took 11 bases from V and 8 from J; bases not matched to a gene: 9. For the CDR3, the DNA is TGTGCCGTCCGGGACAGATACGATGAGCAGTTCTTC. Encoded protein: CAVRDRYDEQFF.

The V gene is TRBV7-6, the J gene TRBJ2-3; the match to TRBD1 covers 7 bases. The V segment lost 6 bases and the J segment 3 bases; nucleotides outside the gene matches: 6. This CDR3 contains 14 residues. Germline V gene lookup returns CDR1 SGHVS and CDR2 FNYEAQ. The CDR3 loop is CASRTGTVTDTQYF. The CDR3, as DNA: TGTGCCAGCAGAACCGGGACAGTAACAGATACGCAGTATTTT.

This rearrangement joins TRBV3-1 (or the pseudogene TRBV3-2) to TRBJ1-2, with 10 bases matching TRBD1. Germline V gene lookup returns CDR1 LGHDT and CDR2 YNNKEL (reference sequence). This CDR3 is 18 amino acids long. Trimming cost V 3 bases and J 5 bases; bases outside gene matches: 15. CDR3 in DNA: TGTGCCAGCAGCCACCCCGGGACAGGGGCCCTTTTACCTTATGGCTACACCTTC. Residues: CASSHPGTGALLPYGYTF.

CDR3 DNA: TGTGCCAGCAGCCGACAGGACCGTCCATCCTACGAGCAGTACTTC. Its translation: CASSRQDRPSYEQYF. This chain uses TRBV6-2 or TRBV6-3 with TRBJ2-7; weak D call: TRBD1 (6 bases). CDR1 and CDR2 from the germline V gene are MNHEY and SVGEGT. The CDR3 contains 15 residues. With 6 bases removed from V and 1 base from J, the gap between germline ends came to 16 bases.

V is TRBV11-2 and J is TRBJ1-3; D remains unclear. Trimming took 3 bases from V and 0 from J, leaving 12 bases between them. CDR3 size: 16 residues. Germline V gene sequence: CDR1 SGHAT, CDR2 FQNNGV. CDR3 sequence (DNA): TGTGCCAGCAGCTTGGACTCAGACTACTCTGGAAACACCATATATTTT. Translated, it gives CASSLDSDYSGNTIYF.

V and J are TRBV25-1 and TRBJ2-7; 8 bases fit TRBD2. The CDR3 is made up of 15 amino acids. V lost 5 bases and J lost 2; bases outside the gene matches: 8. The germline gives CDR1 MGHDK, CDR2 SYGVNS. The CDR3 reads CASSPLAGITYEQYF. The CDR3, as DNA: TGTGCCAGCAGTCCTCTAGCGGGCATAACCTACGAGCAGTACTTC.

V is TRBV13 and J is TRBJ2-5; D might be TRBD2 (5 bases). V was clipped by 5 bases and J by 5 bases, with 9 bases between them. Germline loops: CDR1 PRHDT, CDR2 FYEKMQ (reference sequence). This CDR3 region has 12 residues. CDR3 DNA: TGTGCCAGCAGCCTCTCGGGGGAGACCCAGTACTTC. This sequence encodes CASSLSGETQYF.

This clone was picked up one time. The gene calls are TRBV29-1 and TRBJ1-1; 8 bases line up with TRBD1. Germline-derived CDR1 and CDR2 are SQVTM and ANQGSEA. Unmatched junction bases numbered 11, after V lost 4 bases and J lost 4 bases. This CDR3 region has 15 residues. As DNA, the CDR3 is TGCAGCGTTGCACTCCACCGGACAGGGCTCACTGAAGCTTTCTTT. Translated: CSVALHRTGLTEAFF.

The chain joins TRBV6-6 to TRBJ1-6; D remains unclear. Trimming cost V 1 base and J 7 bases, with 14 bases left between them. The CDR3 loop spans 16 amino acids. Looked up from germline, CDR1 is MNHNY and CDR2 is SVGAGI (reference sequence). For the CDR3, the DNA is TGTGCCAGCAGTTACTTCCCATCCCGAGGGAATTCACCCCTCCACTTT. It specifies CASSYFPSRGNSPLHF.

The V and J genes are TRBV5-4 and TRBJ1-1, with D unclear. V gave up 1 base and J gave up 10 bases, with 14 bases separating them. CDR1 SGHNT and CDR2 YYREEE come from the germline V gene (reference sequence). The CDR3 consists of 13 residues. DNA of the CDR3: TGTGCCAGCAGCTTGTTTGGGGTTTCTCGAGCTTTCTTT. It specifies CASSLFGVSRAFF.

The CDR3 reads CASTRGLAGGQETQYF. The DNA for the CDR3 is TGTGCCAGCACCAGGGGGCTAGCGGGAGGGCAAGAGACCCAGTACTTC. The rearrangement links TRBV28 to TRBJ2-5; 12 bases agree with TRBD2. V gave up 7 bases and J gave up 2 bases; unmatched junction bases: 8. Germline loops: CDR1 MDHEN, CDR2 SYDVKM. CDR3 length: 16 amino acids.

This chain links TRBV4-3 with TRBJ2-2, with TRBD1 as a possible D gene (6 bases). The V and J ends lost 0 bases and 2 bases respectively, with 16 bases between them. The CDR3 has 18 amino acids. CDR1 LGHNA and CDR2 YSLEER come from the germline V gene. Here the CDR3 DNA reads TGCGCCAGCAGCCAAGAGGGGACACGGGTGCTTAACACCGGGGAGCTGTTTTTT. Its protein is CASSQEGTRVLNTGELFF.

The chain joins TRBV7-9 to TRBJ2-4; maybe TRBD1 (5 bases). V lost 1 base, J lost 1 base, and 17 bases lay in between. This CDR3 is 18 amino acids long. Germline V gene lookup returns CDR1 SEHNR and CDR2 FQNEAQ (reference sequence). In DNA, the CDR3 is TGTGCCAGCAGCTTAGGGGGCGCCGGTGGTTTGGCCAAAAACATTCAGTACTTC. Amino acids: CASSLGGAGGLAKNIQYF. Full variable domain (rest looked up from reference TRBV7-9 and TRBJ2-4): DTGVSQNPRHKITKRGQNVTFRCDPISEHNRLYWYRQTLGQGPEFLTYFQNEAQLEKSRLLSDRFSAERPKGSFSTLEIQRTEQGDSAMYLCASSLGGAGGLAKNIQYFGAGTRLSVL.

Only a few counts were recorded for this clone. The genes are TRBV4-3 and TRBJ2-1; 7 bases line up with TRBD2. V was clipped by 0 bases and J by 2 bases; unmatched bases: 4. Germline V gene lookup returns CDR1 LGHNA and CDR2 YSLEER. The CDR3 is 16 residues long. The CDR3 spells CASSQDSTSAYNEQFF. The DNA of the CDR3 is TGCGCCAGCAGCCAAGATTCTACTAGCGCCTACAATGAGCAGTTCTTC.

The chain has TRBV5-1 and TRBJ2-1; a weak D match, TRBD1 (6 bases). In germline, CDR1 is SGHRS, CDR2 YFSETQ. Trimming removed 4 bases from V and 7 bases from J, with 18 bases in between. CDR3 size: 15 residues. The CDR3 loop is CASSHGTHSGNEQFF. CDR3 sequence (DNA): TGCGCCAGCAGCCATGGGACACACTCAGGGAATGAGCAGTTCTTC.

This clone was observed once. The chain joins TRBV13 to TRBJ1-5; tentatively, D is TRBD1 (5 bases). The CDR3 extends over 15 amino acids. Germline CDR1 and CDR2: PRHDT and FYEKMQ (reference sequence). V lost 0 bases, J lost 3 bases, and 9 bases lay in between. CDR3 in DNA: TGTGCCAGCAGCTTAGGCCGCAGGGTCAATCAGCCCCAGCATTTT. It specifies CASSLGRRVNQPQHF.

V gene TRBV9 combines with J gene TRBJ2-7; 11 bases fit TRBD1. Trimming cost V 0 bases and J 1 base; bases outside gene matches: 9. The CDR3 totals 18 residues. Germline CDR1 is SGDLS and CDR2 is YYNGEE. The DNA for the CDR3 is TGTGCCAGCAGCGTAGCGGACAGGGGGCCCCGACGTTCCTACGAGCAGTACTTC. Amino acids: CASSVADRGPRRSYEQYF.

This chain joins TRBV5-1 and TRBJ1-1, with no clear D. Germline CDR1 reads SGHRS; CDR2 reads YFSETQ. The CDR3 has 14 amino acids. V was trimmed by 2 bases and J by 1 base, leaving 9 bases between them. CDR3 DNA sequence: TGCGCCAGCAGCTTTTTTAGGGAGAACACTGAAGCTTTCTTT. Translated, it gives CASSFFRENTEAFF.

This chain joins TRBV5-4 and TRBJ2-7; 7 bases line up with TRBD1. The CDR3 spans 15 residues. Germline loops: CDR1 SGHNT, CDR2 YYREEE (reference sequence). Losses at the gene ends were 3 bases for V and 3 bases for J; bases not matched to a gene: 9. The DNA of the CDR3 is TGTGCCAGCAGCTCGAAGATCGCAGGGGGCTACGAGCAGTACTTC. It translates to CASSSKIAGGYEQYF.

Here the CDR3 DNA reads TGTGCCAGCTCACCATACGCCGGGGCTGAAGCTTTCTTT. Its translation is CASSPYAGAEAFF. The V gene is TRBV18, the J gene TRBJ1-1; D is unclear. The CDR3 contains 13 residues. V lost 2 bases to trimming and J lost 6 bases, with 10 bases between them. Germline V lookup: CDR1 KGHSH, CDR2 LQKENI.

The DNA of the CDR3 is TGTGCCAGCAGCCGTCTACTAGCGATCAATGAGCAGTTCTTC. Translated, it gives CASSRLLAINEQFF. The chain couples TRBV7-9 to TRBJ2-1, with 7 bases that match TRBD2. The CDR3 runs to 14 residues. CDR1 is SEHNR, CDR2 FQNEAQ, per germline (reference sequence). V lost 5 bases, J lost 6 bases, and 7 bases stayed unmatched.

J is TRBJ2-5 and V is TRBV3-1 (or the pseudogene TRBV3-2); no clear D. V shed 4 bases and J shed 5 bases, with 11 bases lying between them. The CDR3 is made up of 13 amino acids. Germline V gene lookup returns CDR1 LGHDT and CDR2 YNNKEL (reference sequence). CDR3 nucleotide sequence: TGTGCCAGCAGCCCCTCCCTGACCGAGACCCAGTACTTC. Translating it yields CASSPSLTETQYF.